These 22 T cell receptor beta chains were all obtained from the same sample, sequenced in a study of cytomegalovirus exposure and HLA in healthy donors. PCR amplification relied on 60 Vbeta primers (plus 13 Jbeta primers). Assay: immunoSEQ multiplex PCR; the TCRdb copy retains only in-frame clones and omits some. The table records about 190,000 clones, less than 85% of them present only once. Specimen: PBMCs. These TCRs come from a young man in good health and CMV-seropositive.

This rearrangement joins TRBV6-5 to TRBJ2-2, with a tentative D call TRBD1 (6 bases). Germline V gives CDR1 MNHEY, CDR2 SVGAGI. This CDR3 is 14 amino acids long. V gave up 8 bases and J gave up 1 base, with 11 bases separating them. CDR3 amino acids: CASLKQGNTGELFF. CDR3 in DNA: TGTGCCAGCCTTAAACAGGGGAACACCGGGGAGCTGTTTTTT.

This clone was observed a few times. This rearrangement joins TRBV7-3 to TRBJ1-5; D remains unclear. The V end lost 3 bases, the J end lost 3 bases, and 6 bases lay between the germline ends. The germline V gene encodes CDR1 SGHTA and CDR2 FQGTGA. The CDR3 loop spans 13 amino acids. The CDR3 sequence is CASSFGPNQPQHF. The CDR3 DNA follows: TGTGCCAGCAGCTTCGGTCCCAATCAGCCCCAGCATTTT. The complete variable domain, with remaining parts taken from reference TRBV7-3 and TRBJ1-5, reads GAGVSQTPSNKVTEKGKYVELRCDPISGHTALYWYRQSLGQGPEFLIYFQGTGAADDSGLPNDRFFAVRPEGSVSTLKIQRTERGDSAVYLCASSFGPNQPQHFGDGTRLSIL.

The J gene is TRBJ2-1, the V gene TRBV6-6; 10 bases fit TRBD2. Looked up from germline, CDR1 is MNHNY and CDR2 is SVGAGI (reference sequence). V lost 6 bases and J lost 2; bases outside the gene matches: 4. CDR3 length equals 15 residues. CDR3 coding DNA: TGTGCCAGCAGGGAAAGCGGGAGGGCCTACAATGAGCAGTTCTTC. Translating it yields CASRESGRAYNEQFF.

This clone occurred a few times. The chain links TRBV30 to TRBJ2-2; D unresolved. The CDR3 has 13 amino acids. Trimming took 0 bases from V and 4 from J, leaving 6 bases between them. CDR1 is GTSNPN, CDR2 SVGIG, per germline (reference sequence). The CDR3: CAWSVSRTGELFF. The CDR3 coding sequence is TGTGCCTGGAGTGTATCGCGCACCGGGGAGCTGTTTTTT.

About this clone: The sample holds other DNA sequences that translate to the same CDR3. The chain combines TRBV28 with TRBJ1-1; D unclear. This CDR3 has 11 residues. The V gene lost 5 bases and the J gene lost 5 bases, with 6 bases spanning the gap. Germline V lookup: CDR1 MDHEN, CDR2 SYDVKM. CDR3 DNA sequence: TGTGCCAGCAGTAGAGGGACTGAAGCTTTCTTT. Translated: CASSRGTEAFF.

This clone was counted between two and nine times. The gene calls are TRBV27 and TRBJ1-2; D might be TRBD1 (6 bases). V was shortened by 6 bases and J by 6 bases, with 11 bases between the two germline ends. The CDR3 spans 12 residues. In germline, CDR1 is MNHEY, CDR2 SMNVEV (reference sequence). The CDR3 DNA reads TGTGCCAGCAGCACCACAGGGCATGGCTACACCTTC. Its protein is CASSTTGHGYTF.

The V call is TRBV27, the J call TRBJ1-5; perhaps TRBD1 as D (5 bases). The CDR3 loop spans 14 amino acids. Trimming shortened V by 2 bases and J by 6 bases, and 11 bases separated the two germline ends. Germline V gene data show CDR1 as MNHEY and CDR2 as SMNVEV (reference sequence). The CDR3, as DNA: TGTGCCAGCAGTTTAGGAGGGGCACTTCAGCCCCAGCATTTT. Translation: CASSLGGALQPQHF.

CDR3 residues: CASASGGPYEQYF. In nucleotides, the CDR3 is TGTGCCAGCGCTAGCGGGGGCCCCTACGAGCAGTACTTC. The rearrangement uses TRBV27 and TRBJ2-7; 10 nucleotides line up with TRBD2. The CDR3 has 13 amino acids. The ends lost 8 bases at V and 2 bases at J; junction bases unmatched: 3. CDR1 is MNHEY, CDR2 SMNVEV, per germline (reference sequence).

The V and J genes are TRBV10-3 and TRBJ1-5; D is possibly TRBD1 (6 bases). From germline, CDR1 is ENHRY and CDR2 SYGVKD. V lost 4 bases, J lost 11 bases, and 21 bases lay in between. This CDR3 is 15 amino acids long. The CDR3 DNA is TGTGCCATCAGTGGGACCCCTCATACAGGGCTGGCCCAGCATTTT. Protein product: CAISGTPHTGLAQHF.

This clone was counted only a few times. CDR3 amino acids: CASSLSAGNYNEQFF. CDR3 nucleotides: TGTGCCAGTAGTCTCTCGGCGGGGAACTACAATGAGCAGTTCTTC. The chain carries TRBV19 and TRBJ2-1, with a weak D call TRBD2 (6 bases). V shed 5 bases and J shed 3 bases, with 14 bases lying between them. CDR3 length equals 15 residues. CDR1 LNHDA and CDR2 SQIVND come from the germline V gene (reference sequence).

The chain recombines TRBV28 with TRBJ2-3, with 12 bases aligning to TRBD2. The CDR3 has 16 residues. V lost 2 bases to trimming and J lost 5 bases; unmatched junction nucleotides: 5. Germline loops: CDR1 MDHEN, CDR2 SYDVKM. This chain's CDR3 is CASSLTSGGLGDTQYF. CDR3 DNA sequence: TGTGCCAGCAGTTTAACTAGCGGGGGGTTGGGAGATACGCAGTATTTT.

V is TRBV2 and J is TRBJ1-3, with a possible D match to TRBD1 (6 bases). The length of the CDR3 is 15 residues. CDR1 is SNHLY and CDR2 is FYNNEI in the germline V gene. V was trimmed by 3 bases and J by 0 bases, leaving 9 bases between them. For the CDR3, the DNA is TGTGCCAGCAGTGACAGGGGCTTCTCTGGAAACACCATATATTTT. Amino acids: CASSDRGFSGNTIYF.

This clone was counted a few times. The chain couples TRBV28 to TRBJ2-3; D is possibly TRBD2 (5 bases). CDR1 and CDR2 (germline): MDHEN, SYDVKM. V lost 5 bases, J lost 2 bases, and 14 bases lay in between. The CDR3 runs to 15 residues. The CDR3, as DNA: TGTGCCAGCAGTCTAGGAGCGGATCTCACAGATACGCAGTATTTT. It is translated as CASSLGADLTDTQYF. Drawing the rest from reference TRBV28 and TRBJ2-3, the complete variable domain is DVKVTQSSRYLVKRTGEKVFLECVQDMDHENMFWYRQDPGLGLRLIYFSYDVKMKEKGDIPEGYSVSREKKERFSLILESASTNQTSMYLCASSLGADLTDTQYFGPGTRLTVL.

This chain connects TRBV9 to TRBJ2-7; D perhaps matches TRBD1 (7 bases). The CDR3 is 14 residues long. V gave up 3 bases and J gave up 2 bases, with 12 bases separating them. The germline CDR1 and CDR2 sequences are SGDLS and YYNGEE. CDR3 residues: CASSARDSTYEQYF. The CDR3 DNA follows: TGTGCCAGCAGCGCGCGGGACAGTACCTACGAGCAGTACTTC. The whole variable domain, filled in from reference TRBV9 and TRBJ2-7, reads DSGVTQTPKHLITATGQRVTLRCSPRSGDLSVYWYQQSLDQGLQFLIQYYNGEERAKGNILERFSAQQFPDLHSELNLSSLELGDSALYFCASSARDSTYEQYFGPGTRLTVT.

CDR3 DNA sequence: TGCGCCAGCAGCCAACAGGAATCCTACGAGCAGTACTTC. Its protein is CASSQQESYEQYF. This chain joins TRBV4-3 and TRBJ2-7, with D uncertain. CDR3 size: 13 residues. The germline gives CDR1 LGHNA, CDR2 YSLEER. Trimming left V 2 bases short and J 1 base short, with 6 bases between.

The genes are TRBV6-5 and TRBJ2-3; the match to TRBD2 covers 9 bases. Germline V gene data show CDR1 as MNHEY and CDR2 as SVGAGI. The CDR3 covers 14 residues. V shed 3 bases, J shed 4 bases, and the junction held 2 bases outside the gene matches. The CDR3 bases are TGTGCCAGCAGTTATATAGCGGGGGCAGATACGCAGTATTTT. This codes for CASSYIAGADTQYF.

The chain has TRBV11-1 and TRBJ2-5; TRBD1 matches at 12 bases. There are 15 residues in the CDR3. V lost 5 bases, J lost 4 bases, and 5 bases stayed unmatched. Germline CDR1 reads SGHAT; CDR2 reads FQDESV (reference sequence). The CDR3 sequence is CASSRRDRGRETQYF. The CDR3 bases are TGTGCCAGCAGCCGCCGGGACAGGGGGCGAGAGACCCAGTACTTC.

The rearrangement links TRBV7-9 to TRBJ2-6; a possible D gene is TRBD1 (5 bases). The germline V and J ends were trimmed by 7 bases and 4 bases, with 14 bases remaining between them. Germline V gene data show CDR1 as SEHNR and CDR2 as FQNEAQ (reference sequence). CDR3 length: 15 residues. The CDR3 is CASKFQGSGANVLTF. In nucleotides, the CDR3 is TGTGCCAGCAAATTTCAGGGATCCGGGGCCAACGTCCTGACTTTC.

Notes on this clone: This sample also contains other DNA sequences that code for the same CDR3. V and J are TRBV9 and TRBJ2-3, with 13 bases aligning to TRBD2. This CDR3 has 16 residues. V shed 4 bases and J 3 bases; nucleotides not matched to a gene: 5. CDR1 SGDLS and CDR2 YYNGEE come from the germline V gene. CDR3: CASSPRTSGRTDTQYF. The CDR3 region has the DNA TGTGCCAGCAGCCCACGGACTAGCGGGAGAACAGATACGCAGTATTTT.

This clone has only a few counts. The V and J genes are TRBV29-1 and TRBJ2-7; 7 nucleotides align to TRBD1. The germline gives CDR1 SQVTM, CDR2 ANQGSEA. The CDR3 consists of 15 residues. V lost 2 bases to trimming and J lost 4 bases; unmatched junction nucleotides: 11. This chain's CDR3 is CSVEFTGTAIYEQYF. The CDR3 nucleotides are TGCAGCGTTGAATTCACCGGGACAGCAATTTACGAGCAGTACTTC.

The chain links TRBV7-3 to TRBJ2-3; D ambiguous. Germline CDR1 and CDR2: SGHTA and FQGTGA. Deletions cut 1 base from V and 1 base from J, with 6 bases between. The CDR3 totals 14 residues. In DNA form, the CDR3 reads TGTGCCAGCAGCTTAAACCCGGGCACAGATACGCAGTATTTT. It encodes CASSLNPGTDTQYF.

V gene TRBV11-2 combines with J gene TRBJ1-1, with a tentative D call TRBD1 (5 bases). Germline V CDR1 and CDR2: SGHAT, FQNNGV. The CDR3 consists of 13 residues. V shed 3 bases and J shed 3 bases, with 8 bases lying between them. The CDR3 DNA reads as TGTGCCAGCAGCTTCGGGGGTTACACTGAAGCTTTCTTT. This gives the protein CASSFGGYTEAFF.